These 27 T cell receptor beta chains were all obtained from the same sample, sequenced in a study of shared clonotypes between healthy human individuals. Data came from immunoSEQ multiplex PCR; TCRdb stores just in-frame clones and leaves some out. In the table there are some 690,000 clones, around 91% of which are singletons. Sequencing was performed on memory CD8+ T cells from PBMCs. Subset indicated: CD45RO+ cells pooled with CCR7-negative TemRA cells. The receptors originated from a man aged 18 to 29 in good health. Some clones in this sample may be carry-over from other donors' samples.

The rearrangement joins TRBV27 to TRBJ2-2; D call uncertain. The CDR3 is 17 residues long. Germline CDR1 and CDR2: MNHEY and SMNVEV (reference sequence). The V and J ends lost 2 bases and 0 bases respectively, with 13 bases between them. DNA of the CDR3: TGTGCCAGCAGTTTACACACGGGCGACGCGAACACCGGGGAGCTGTTTTTT. Residues: CASSLHTGDANTGELFF.

The sample holds a few counts of this clone. The J gene is TRBJ1-5, the V gene TRBV4-1; 7 bases are shared with TRBD1. The CDR3 loop spans 17 amino acids. The J segment lost 0 bases and the V segment lost 1 base, leaving 6 bases of the junction unmatched. Per the germline V gene, CDR1 is MGHRA and CDR2 is YSYEKL. As DNA, the CDR3 is TGCGCCAGCAGCCAAGTCACAGGGGCTTATAGCAATCAGCCCCAGCATTTT. This encodes CASSQVTGAYSNQPQHF.

This chain links TRBV19 with TRBJ2-7; a possible D gene is TRBD2 (6 bases). The V and J ends lost 4 bases and 0 bases respectively, with 13 bases between them. The CDR3 has 15 amino acids. Germline values: CDR1 LNHDA, CDR2 SQIVND (reference sequence). The CDR3 DNA reads as TGTGCCAGTAGTACGCTGCTGACTAGCTCCTACGAGCAGTACTTC. Translating it yields CASSTLLTSSYEQYF. Supplemented by reference TRBV19 and TRBJ2-7, the full variable domain reads DGGITQSPKYLFRKEGQNVTLSCEQNLNHDAMYWYRQDPGQGLRLIYYSQIVNDFQKGDIAEGYSVSREKKESFPLTVTSAQKNPTAFYLCASSTLLTSSYEQYFGPGTRLTVT.

The chain joins TRBV7-9 to TRBJ2-1; D gene ambiguous. V shed 5 bases and J shed 5 bases, with 19 bases lying between them. The length of the CDR3 is 16 residues. Germline CDR1 SEHNR, CDR2 FQNEAQ (reference sequence). This chain's CDR3 is CASSHDRRTLNNEQFF. CDR3 coding DNA: TGTGCCAGCAGCCACGACCGCCGCACCCTGAACAATGAGCAGTTCTTC.

The genes are TRBV7-9 and TRBJ2-7; 8 bases are shared with TRBD1. The germline CDR1 and CDR2 sequences are SEHNR and FQNEAQ (reference sequence). The CDR3 is 13 residues long. Trimming at V came to 5 bases and at J to 4 bases, leaving 4 bases not matched to a gene. This CDR3 is CASSQRQGYEQYF. CDR3 nucleotide sequence: TGTGCCAGCAGCCAAAGACAGGGGTACGAGCAGTACTTC.

The J gene is TRBJ2-2, the V gene TRBV7-9; TRBD2 might be the D (5 bases). The V end lost 5 bases, the J end lost 4 bases, and 11 bases lay between the germline ends. This CDR3 comprises 14 residues. Germline CDR1 is SEHNR and CDR2 is FQNEAQ (reference sequence). CDR3 sequence reads: CASSPRERTGELFF. Here the CDR3 DNA reads TGTGCCAGCAGCCCGAGGGAGCGCACCGGGGAGCTGTTTTTT.

The V call is TRBV5-1, the J call TRBJ2-7; D uncertain. Germline CDR1 is SGHRS and CDR2 is YFSETQ. The CDR3 totals 11 residues. Trimming stripped 4 bases from V and 3 bases from J, with 5 bases between. The CDR3 DNA follows: TGCGCCAGCAGCCAGAACTACGAGCAGTACTTC. Translating it yields CASSQNYEQYF.

This chain joins TRBV5-4 and TRBJ2-1; TRBD2 might be the D (6 bases). This CDR3 has 16 residues. Germline CDR1 reads SGHNT; CDR2 reads YYREEE (reference sequence). Trimming removed 1 base from V and 2 bases from J, with 13 bases in between. As DNA, the CDR3 is TGTGCCAGCAGCTTGTTGGCGGGATATGCCTACAATGAGCAGTTCTTC. This sequence encodes CASSLLAGYAYNEQFF.

The chain links TRBV6-1 to TRBJ2-7; 8 bases match TRBD2. The CDR3 length is 16 residues. Germline trimming cut 0 bases from V and 1 base from J; bases unmatched to any gene: 5. CDR1 is MNHNS, CDR2 SASEGT, per germline. The CDR3 spells CASSEASGSGSYEQYF. In DNA form, the CDR3 reads TGTGCCAGCAGTGAAGCAAGCGGGAGCGGGTCCTACGAGCAGTACTTC.

The chain has TRBV7-6 and TRBJ2-3; the match to TRBD2 covers 10 bases. After removal of 4 bases from V and 3 bases from J, the junction contained 7 bases not matched to a gene. This CDR3 comprises 16 residues. Germline values: CDR1 SGHVS, CDR2 FNYEAQ. CDR3 region: CASSWSGRAETDTQYF. CDR3 bases: TGTGCCAGCAGCTGGAGCGGGAGGGCCGAGACAGATACGCAGTATTTT.

The chain uses TRBV7-9 and TRBJ2-7, with 10 bases matching TRBD1. With 5 bases clipped from V and 3 bases from J, the junction kept 7 bases outside the gene matches. The CDR3 totals 15 residues. CDR1 and CDR2 from the germline V gene are SEHNR and FQNEAQ (reference sequence). The CDR3 region has the DNA TGTGCCAGCAGCCCGCCGGGACAGGGGTACTACGAGCAGTACTTC. Encoded protein: CASSPPGQGYYEQYF. The whole variable domain, remainder taken from reference TRBV7-9 and TRBJ2-7, is DTGVSQNPRHKITKRGQNVTFRCDPISEHNRLYWYRQTLGQGPEFLTYFQNEAQLEKSRLLSDRFSAERPKGSFSTLEIQRTEQGDSAMYLCASSPPGQGYYEQYFGPGTRLTVT.

The chain links TRBV11-2 to TRBJ2-1; 8 nucleotides align to TRBD2. CDR1 SGHAT and CDR2 FQNNGV come from the germline V gene. The CDR3 extends over 15 amino acids. V lost 4 bases to trimming and J lost 7 bases; unmatched junction nucleotides: 9. CDR3 coding DNA: TGTGCCAGCAGCTCCGAGCGGGAGTCGTGGAATGAGCAGTTCTTC. It translates to CASSSERESWNEQFF.

The rearrangement links TRBV27 to TRBJ1-1; D unclear. Trimming cost V 5 bases and J 1 base, with 11 bases left between them. CDR1 is MNHEY, CDR2 SMNVEV, per germline (reference sequence). The CDR3 sequence is 14 residues long. CDR3 residues: CASSPRATNTEAFF. In DNA, the CDR3 is TGTGCCAGCAGTCCGCGGGCCACGAACACTGAAGCTTTCTTT.

The chain links TRBV7-6 to TRBJ2-2; D is ambiguous. Germline CDR1 is SGHVS and CDR2 is FNYEAQ. This CDR3 comprises 16 residues. The V end was cut by 2 bases, the J end by 2 bases, with 12 bases between. The chain's CDR3 is CASSLKRGANTGELFF. The CDR3 nucleotides read TGTGCCAGCAGCTTAAAGCGCGGAGCAAACACCGGGGAGCTGTTTTTT. Using reference TRBV7-6 and TRBJ2-2 for the parts outside the CDR3, the full variable domain is GAGVSQSPRYKVTKRGQDVALRCDPISGHVSLYWYRQALGQGPEFLTYFNYEAQQDKSGLPNDRFSAERPEGSISTLTIQRTEQRDSAMYRCASSLKRGANTGELFFGEGSRLTVL.

The chain combines TRBV4-3 with TRBJ2-2; 8 nucleotides line up with TRBD1. Germline V gives CDR1 LGHNA, CDR2 YSLEER. CDR3 length: 18 amino acids. The V and J ends lost 0 bases and 2 bases, in that order; junction bases with no gene match: 8. The CDR3: CASSQDSPQGENTGELFF. CDR3 nucleotides: TGCGCCAGCAGCCAAGATTCCCCACAGGGGGAAAACACCGGGGAGCTGTTTTTT.

The CDR3 bases are TGTGCCAGCAGTGACAACAAGGGGGTTAATCAGCCCCAGCATTTT. It specifies CASSDNKGVNQPQHF. V gene TRBV25-1 combines with J gene TRBJ1-5; D may be TRBD1 (6 bases). Germline V CDR1 and CDR2: MGHDK, SYGVNS. The CDR3 totals 15 residues. Trimming cost V 3 bases and J 4 bases, with 13 bases left between them.

V and J are TRBV9 and TRBJ2-6, with D possibly matching TRBD1 (6 bases). The germline V and J ends were trimmed by 3 bases and 4 bases, with 20 bases remaining between them. Germline assignment: CDR1 SGDLS and CDR2 YYNGEE. This CDR3 has 18 amino acids. This CDR3 is CASSAVRGRDSGANVLTF. The CDR3 DNA reads as TGTGCCAGCAGCGCTGTCAGGGGCAGGGATTCCGGGGCCAACGTCCTGACTTTC.

The V gene is TRBV7-2, the J gene TRBJ1-4, with D uncertain. This CDR3 spans 14 amino acids. Germline values: CDR1 SGHTA, CDR2 FQGNSA. V was clipped by 1 base and J by 5 bases, with 8 bases between them. The CDR3 region has the DNA TGTGCCAGCAGCTTAGAAAGAGGGAATGAAAAACTGTTTTTT. This codes for CASSLERGNEKLFF. The whole variable domain, filled in from reference TRBV7-2 and TRBJ1-4, reads GAGVSQSPSNKVTEKGKDVELRCDPISGHTALYWYRQSLGQGLEFLIYFQGNSAPDKSGLPSDRFSAERTGGSVSTLTIQRTQQEDSAVYLCASSLERGNEKLFFGSGTQLSVL.

V is TRBV28 and J is TRBJ2-1, with D tentatively TRBD2 (7 bases). V was shortened by 2 bases and J by 1 base, with 15 bases between the two germline ends. CDR1 MDHEN and CDR2 SYDVKM come from the germline V gene. The CDR3 contains 17 residues. CDR3 in amino acids: CASSLNGGRESYNEQFF. The CDR3 nucleotides are TGTGCCAGCAGTTTAAACGGGGGGCGGGAGTCCTACAATGAGCAGTTCTTC.

The chain is built from TRBV6-5 and TRBJ2-2; no definite D call. Trimming stripped 4 bases from V and 4 bases from J, with 7 bases between. Germline lookup yields CDR1 MNHEY and CDR2 SVGAGI. This CDR3 region has 13 residues. The CDR3 reads CASSSDGTGELFF. In DNA form, the CDR3 reads TGTGCCAGCAGTTCCGACGGCACCGGGGAGCTGTTTTTT.

This chain connects TRBV23-1 to TRBJ2-7; D is unresolved. TRBV23-1 is given ORF status, its function remaining uncertain. With 2 bases removed from V and 0 bases from J, the gap between germline ends came to 11 bases. The length of the CDR3 is 15 residues. The CDR3 here is CASSQIFTVSYEQYF. In nucleotides, the CDR3 is TGCGCCAGCAGTCAAATTTTTACAGTCTCCTACGAGCAGTACTTC.

The chain combines TRBV2 with TRBJ2-7, with TRBD2 identical over 11 bases. V shed 6 bases, J shed 2 bases, and the junction held 6 bases outside the gene matches. The germline CDR1 and CDR2 sequences are SNHLY and FYNNEI. This CDR3 comprises 15 residues. The DNA for the CDR3 is TGTGCCAGCAGCCTGGGACTAGCGGAGACCTACGAGCAGTACTTC. This gives the protein CASSLGLAETYEQYF. Supplemented by reference TRBV2 and TRBJ2-7, the full variable domain reads EPEVTQTPSHQVTQMGQEVILRCVPISNHLYFYWYRQILGQKVEFLVSFYNNEISEKSEIFDDQFSVERPDGSNFTLKIRSTKLEDSAMYFCASSLGLAETYEQYFGPGTRLTVT.

The chain has TRBV6-5 and TRBJ1-5, with D possibly being TRBD1 (5 bases). This CDR3 contains 13 residues. Germline CDR1 is MNHEY and CDR2 is SVGAGI. Trimming pared 2 bases from V and 5 bases from J, leaving 7 bases between. The CDR3, as DNA: TGTGCCAGCAGTTACACCAGGGATCAGCCCCAGCATTTT. Translated: CASSYTRDQPQHF.

J is TRBJ1-4 and V is TRBV5-8, with D possibly TRBD1 on 5 matching bases. The CDR3 length is 14 residues. Trimming cost V 0 bases and J 8 bases, with 11 bases left between them. The germline CDR1 and CDR2 sequences are SGHTS and YDEGEE. In nucleotides, the CDR3 is TGTGCCAGCAGCTTGGATAGGGGTTGGGAAAAACTGTTTTTT. This encodes CASSLDRGWEKLFF.

This sequence joins TRBV6-1 and TRBJ2-7; 7 bases fit TRBD1. V lost 6 bases to trimming and J lost 4 bases; unmatched junction nucleotides: 12. This CDR3 spans 15 amino acids. CDR1 is MNHNS and CDR2 is SASEGT in the germline V gene. In DNA form, the CDR3 reads TGTGCCAGCAGAATTTCGACAGGGAAACGGTACGAGCAGTACTTC. This encodes CASRISTGKRYEQYF.

This chain links TRBV7-6 with TRBJ2-3, with a weak D call TRBD2 (5 bases). This CDR3 comprises 13 residues. V was shortened by 4 bases and J by 4 bases, with 9 bases between the two germline ends. Germline lookup yields CDR1 SGHVS and CDR2 FNYEAQ. The CDR3 DNA follows: TGTGCCAGCAGCTCGGGGAGTCCAGATACGCAGTATTTT. As protein: CASSSGSPDTQYF.

The V gene is TRBV11-3, the J gene TRBJ2-7; perhaps TRBD1 as D (6 bases). Germline CDR1 reads SGHNT; CDR2 reads YENEEA. This CDR3 contains 13 residues. Trimming stripped 6 bases from V and 2 bases from J, with 11 bases between. The DNA of the CDR3 is TGTGCCAGCAGTGTTGGGGGCCCCTACGAGCAGTACTTC. Residues: CASSVGGPYEQYF.